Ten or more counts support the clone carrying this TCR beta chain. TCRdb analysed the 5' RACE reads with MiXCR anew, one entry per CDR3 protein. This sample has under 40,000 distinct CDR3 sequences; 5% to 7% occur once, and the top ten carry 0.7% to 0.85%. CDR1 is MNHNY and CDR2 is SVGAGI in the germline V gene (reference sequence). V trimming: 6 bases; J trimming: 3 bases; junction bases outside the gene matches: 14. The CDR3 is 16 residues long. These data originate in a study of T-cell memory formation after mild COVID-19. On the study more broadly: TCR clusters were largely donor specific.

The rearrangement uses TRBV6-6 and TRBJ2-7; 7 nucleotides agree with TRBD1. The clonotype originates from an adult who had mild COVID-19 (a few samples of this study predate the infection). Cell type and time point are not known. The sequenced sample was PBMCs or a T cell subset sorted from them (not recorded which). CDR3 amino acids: CASSPRNRGHVYEQYF. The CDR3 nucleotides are TGTGCCAGCAGCCCCCGCAACAGGGGACACGTCTACGAGCAGTACTTC.